Listed below are T cell receptor beta chains from one sample, sequenced in a study of blood T cell repertoires in COVID-19. Clones were read by immunoSEQ multiplex PCR, and TCRdb kept only the in-frame ones, dropping some. Of a few hundred thousand clones detected, 65% to 90% appear once; the ten largest clones hold around 7.8%. The sequencing sample was made of peripheral blood. These receptors all come from a human donor in a cohort sampled during active COVID-19. Both conserved end residues are part of each CDR3. D genes are given only for firm matches. The size entry is marked missing in some rows and otherwise reads once, few, many or a size class.

>.|.|TRBV7-9|TRBJ1-4
CASSLTQGHKKLFF
TGTGCCAGCAGCTTAACCCAGGGTCATAAAAAACTGTTTTTT
>TRBD1|.|TRBV9|TRBJ1-2
CASSVSTGTGPGGAF
TGTGCCAGCAGCGTCTCAACCGGGACAGGCCCCGGAGGCGCCTTC
>.|.|TRBV12-3/TRBV12-4|TRBJ1-1
CASSSQLNTEAFF
TGTGCCAGCAGTTCTCAGTTGAACACTGAAGCTTTCTTT
>TRBD1|.|TRBV7-9|TRBJ1-6
CASSLWKGALDSPLHF
TGTGCCAGCAGCCTGTGGAAGGGGGCATTGGATTCACCCCTCCACTTT
>.|.|TRBV11-2|TRBJ1-6
CASSPRTGGKDSPLHF
TGTGCCAGCAGCCCCCGTACCGGGGGTAAGGATTCACCCCTCCACTTT
>.|.|TRBV7-3|TRBJ2-1
CASSGNGYNEQFF
TGTGCCAGCAGCGGTAACGGTTACAATGAGCAGTTCTTC
>.|.|TRBV18|TRBJ1-2
CASSPREIPGNYGYTF
TGTGCCAGCTCACCGAGGGAGATCCCCGGCAACTATGGCTACACCTTC
>TRBD1|.|TRBV24-1|TRBJ1-1
CANRDRKRPEAFF
TGTGCCAACAGGGACAGGAAAAGGCCTGAAGCTTTCTTT
>.|.|TRBV5-5|TRBJ1-1
CASSLLGQGFTEAFF
TGTGCCAGCAGCTTGTTAGGCCAGGGCTTCACTGAAGCTTTCTTT
>TRBD1|.|TRBV15|TRBJ2-7
CATNPGGIAYEQYF
TGTGCCACCAACCCAGGGGGCATCGCCTACGAGCAGTACTTC
>TRBD1|.|TRBV10-3|TRBJ2-7
CAIRTERQGDEQYF
TGTGCCATCAGAACAGAACGACAGGGGGACGAGCAGTACTTC
>TRBD1|.|TRBV6-5|TRBJ1-2
CASSSNRGLYYGYTF
TGTGCCAGCAGTTCAAACAGGGGGCTGTACTATGGCTACACCTTC
>TRBD2|.|TRBV19|TRBJ2-2
CASRMGGSTGELFF
TGTGCCAGTAGAATGGGGGGGTCCACCGGGGAGCTGTTTTTT
>TRBD1|once|TRBV27|TRBJ1-5
CASSLTGTAQPQHF
TGTGCCAGCAGTTTAACCGGGACAGCGCAGCCCCAGCATTTT
>.|.|TRBV19|TRBJ1-3
CASSIPSSGNTIYF
TGTGCCAGTAGTATTCCCTCCTCTGGAAACACCATATATTTT
>TRBD2|.|TRBV5-4|TRBJ2-3
CASSFTTSGSGDTQYF
TGTGCCAGCAGCTTTACGACTAGCGGGTCAGGAGATACGCAGTATTTT
>.|once|TRBV9|TRBJ2-1
CASSVGGQFYNEQFF
TGTGCCAGCAGCGTAGGAGGACAGTTCTACAATGAGCAGTTCTTC
>TRBD2|once|TRBV19|TRBJ2-1
CASSIIGGSSYNEQFF
TGTGCCAGTAGTATAATCGGCGGGAGCTCCTACAATGAGCAGTTCTTC
>TRBD1|.|TRBV28|TRBJ2-1
CASSNGQGTYNEQFF
TGTGCCAGCAGTAACGGACAGGGGACCTACAATGAGCAGTTCTTC
>TRBD1|.|TRBV27|TRBJ1-1
CASSPGQLNTEAFF
TGTGCCAGCAGTCCGGGACAGTTAAACACTGAAGCTTTCTTT
>TRBD1|.|TRBV5-1|TRBJ1-3
CASSSGQANSGNTIYF
TGCGCCAGCAGCTCGGGACAGGCTAACTCTGGAAACACCATATATTTT
>.|.|TRBV7-6|TRBJ2-1
CASSLGLGDEQFF
TGTGCCAGCAGCTTAGGTCTGGGCGATGAGCAGTTCTTC
>TRBD1|.|TRBV19|TRBJ1-4
CASSAPGQGSEKLFF
TGTGCCAGTAGTGCCCCGGGACAGGGAAGCGAAAAACTGTTTTTT
>.|.|TRBV2|TRBJ1-6
CASSEFSNSPLHF
TGTGCCAGCAGTGAATTCAGTAATTCACCCCTCCACTTT